This T cell receptor (beta chain) was recorded in a study of metastatic and nonmetastatic thyroid tumors. About the study: A comparison of repertoires was made across blood and tumor or nodule tissue from malignant and benign thyroid patients.

Ahead of thyroid surgery, no patient had received treatment of any kind. This clone has more than one count but fewer than ten. Its antigen is not identified. Study outcomes and limitations: Relative to benign nodules, malignant thyroid tumors were reportedly characterized by significantly elevated TCR beta diversity in blood and tumor.

Per the study methods: Between-group CDR3 differences, defined by clinicopathological status, yielded a distant-metastasis classifier for papillary thyroid cancer. TCRdb reanalyzed the PCR reads via MiXCR. For this entry, the V and J calls and clone size follow TCRdb and not the study's own pipeline. The table shows approximately 40,000 clones, with around half occurring only once. This TCR came from a male donor with papillary thyroid cancer or a benign thyroid nodule (not recorded which). Some clones in this sample may be carry-over from other donors' samples. The sample was tumor tissue.

CDR3 DNA: TGTGCCAGCAGTGGACAGGGTTGGAGGGCTGAAGCTTTCTTT. Encoded protein: CASSGQGWRAEAFF. The chain carries TRBV12-3 or TRBV12-4 and TRBJ1-1, with 8 bases matching TRBD1. V gave up 5 bases and J gave up 6 bases; unmatched junction bases: 8. CDR3 size: 14 residues.